The sequence of this T cell receptor (beta chain) was determined in a study of blood T cell repertoires in COVID-19 (dated by TCRdb to 2018 to 2021). Describing the broader study: Collaborator samples came from the United States, Italy and Spain and covered acute and convalescent phases of COVID-19. The prospective study material was composed of cDNA or gDNA derived from T cells, B-cell-depleted T cells, or PBMCs. The dataset comprised deeply sampled blood TCRbeta repertoires from subjects exposed to, actively infected with, or recovered from COVID-19. Where available, HLA class I and class II types were obtained from metadata supplied by the sample provider rather than from assay-based typing. The repertoires were made available in a free public database intended to serve as a resource for research on the immune response to SARS-CoV-2. Nearly every sample came with metadata listing a de-identified subject ID, COVID-19 status, age in years and sex. Samples came from the ongoing ImmuneRACE study (first 160 participants) plus 1,254 subjects from 6 global collaborators.

General study outcomes and caveats: Clinical and demographic metadata were provided uncurated, with the amount varying by source and participant.

The germline V gene (reference sequence) specifies LGHDT as CDR1 and YNNKEL as CDR2. Measured from the cysteine to the phenylalanine, the CDR3 is 21 residues long. Left in the record is the CDR3 DNA by itself, 63 bases read in frame from the first base. From V the trimming removes 0 bases and from J it removes 0 bases, while the gene matches leave 15 bases of the junction unaccounted for. Another Seattle source contributed samples from volunteer blood donors who had recovered from COVID-19. Collaborating institutions collected whole blood in K2EDTA tubes following their own protocols. For TCRbeta analysis, collaborator samples were shipped as frozen whole blood, as isolated PBMCs, or as DNA extracted from either sample type. The immunoSEQ Assay, a bias-controlled multiplex PCR, was used to amplify TCRbeta CDR3 regions from genomic DNA. The authors' pipeline ran thus. Within the assay, amplification of reference gene primers was used to estimate how many nucleated cells each sample contained. To quantify the absolute abundance of each unique TCRbeta CDR3 rearrangement, sequence reads were collapsed and filtered. For each sample, productive Simpson clonality was calculated by taking the square root of Simpson's diversity index across productive rearrangements. TCRdb retrieved this table from immuneACCESS and kept in-frame rearrangements only. Not all clones are present; in checked studies, unresolved V genes account for under half, and no reason is known for the remainder. V and J calls and clone size are copied from that table; D and trimming were computed from the DNA. The sample contains 200,000 to 250,000 clones, over 80% of them found a single time. 1.9% of the sample rests with the top ten.

Turning to this clone: No antigen is known for it. Base qualities are missing; no much larger clone stands one base away.

This chain joins TRBV3-1 (or the pseudogene TRBV3-2) to TRBJ2-3; 10 bases in the middle match TRBD2. Input material: peripheral blood. The TCR originated in a man aged 30 to 39 who had recovered from COVID-19. The CDR3 protein: CASSQERIGLAVLTSTDTQYF. The nucleotide sequence reads TGTGCCAGCAGCCAAGAGCGCATAGGACTAGCGGTACTTACTAGCACAGATACGCAGTATTTT.